The sequence of this TCR beta chain was determined in a study of blood T cell repertoires in COVID-19. Produced via immunoSEQ multiplex PCR; TCRdb's table is partial and in-frame only. The data contain some 90,000 clones, about 92% of them singletons. V lost 4 bases to trimming and J lost 4 bases; unmatched junction nucleotides: 8. Germline V CDR1 and CDR2: LNHDA, SQIVND (reference sequence). CDR3 length: 16 residues. The chain is built from TRBV19 and TRBJ2-5; TRBD1 matches 11 bases. Sequenced sample: peripheral blood. The TCR was taken from a man aged 50-59 years with acute or convalescent COVID-19. CDR3 in amino acids: CASSTPGTGGGETQYF. The CDR3 nucleotides read TGTGCCAGTAGTACCCCCGGGACAGGGGGGGGAGAGACCCAGTACTTC.